A selection of T cell receptor beta chains follows, all from one sample in a study of blood T cell repertoires in COVID-19. Clones were sequenced by immunoSEQ multiplex PCR, and TCRdb holds only the in-frame ones, with some missing. This table holds 80,000 to 130,000 clones, roughly 90% found once. The sample was peripheral blood. The origin of the receptors is a woman aged 60 to 75 with acute or convalescent COVID-19. Both conserved end residues are part of each CDR3. D genes are given only for firm matches. The size of a clone is reported for some rows only, either as once, few or many, or as a class for expanded clones.

CDR3nt: TGTGCCAGCAGCAAAGGGGGGGCCTGGACCGGGGAGCTGTTTTTT; CDR3aa: CASSKGGAWTGELFF; abundance: NA; j_gene: TRBJ2-2; d_gene: NA; v_gene: TRBV11-2
CDR3nt: TGTGCCAGCCATGAGGGTTATGGCTACACCTTC; CDR3aa: CASHEGYGYTF; abundance: once; j_gene: TRBJ1-2; d_gene: NA; v_gene: TRBV6-6
CDR3nt: TGTGCCAGCAGTTACTCGGCAGAGAACACTGAAGCTTTCTTT; CDR3aa: CASSYSAENTEAFF; abundance: NA; j_gene: TRBJ1-1; d_gene: NA; v_gene: TRBV6-2/TRBV6-3
CDR3nt: TGTGCCAGCAGTTCACCCTCTATGAACACTGAAGCTTTCTTT; CDR3aa: CASSSPSMNTEAFF; abundance: NA; j_gene: TRBJ1-1; d_gene: NA; v_gene: TRBV6-9
CDR3nt: TGCGCCAGCAGCTTGTCACAGAGCCTGTTCCCTTCCACCGGGGAGCTGTTTTTT; CDR3aa: CASSLSQSLFPSTGELFF; abundance: NA; j_gene: TRBJ2-2; d_gene: NA; v_gene: TRBV5-1
CDR3nt: TGTGCCAGCAGCTTAGTGTTGGCAGGGGGGAAATTTCCAGGGGAGCTGTTTTTT; CDR3aa: CASSLVLAGGKFPGELFF; abundance: NA; j_gene: TRBJ2-2; d_gene: NA; v_gene: TRBV11-3
CDR3nt: TGTGCCAGCAGCGCACATCCGGGACTAGCGGGAGAGAGACAGTTCTTC; CDR3aa: CASSAHPGLAGERQFF; abundance: NA; j_gene: TRBJ2-1; d_gene: TRBD2; v_gene: TRBV9
CDR3nt: TGCGCCAGCAGCTTAGGACAGATCAACTCTGGAAACACCATATATTTT; CDR3aa: CASSLGQINSGNTIYF; abundance: once; j_gene: TRBJ1-3; d_gene: NA; v_gene: TRBV5-1
CDR3nt: TGTGCCAGCAGCCTCGGACAGGGGTTTCAGCCCCAGCATTTT; CDR3aa: CASSLGQGFQPQHF; abundance: NA; j_gene: TRBJ1-5; d_gene: TRBD1; v_gene: TRBV3-1/TRBV3-2
CDR3nt: TGTGCCAGCAGCCCCAGGTTTACTGAAGCTTTCTTT; CDR3aa: CASSPRFTEAFF; abundance: NA; j_gene: TRBJ1-1; d_gene: NA; v_gene: TRBV28
CDR3nt: TGTGCCTGGCACGGAGCAGGGAGGGGTGGCTACACCTTC; CDR3aa: CAWHGAGRGGYTF; abundance: once; j_gene: TRBJ1-2; d_gene: NA; v_gene: TRBV30
CDR3nt: TGTGCCAGTAGTATAAGGGGCCCGGGGGGAGGAGACACTGAAGCTTTCTTT; CDR3aa: CASSIRGPGGGDTEAFF; abundance: NA; j_gene: TRBJ1-1; d_gene: NA; v_gene: TRBV19
CDR3nt: TGTGCCAGCAGTTTATCGGCCCGGCAGGCTGGGGCCAACGTCCTGACTTTC; CDR3aa: CASSLSARQAGANVLTF; abundance: NA; j_gene: TRBJ2-6; d_gene: NA; v_gene: TRBV27
CDR3nt: TGTGCCACCTCAGAGGTCTATGGCTACACCTTC; CDR3aa: CATSEVYGYTF; abundance: NA; j_gene: TRBJ1-2; d_gene: NA; v_gene: TRBV28
CDR3nt: TGCAGCGTAACCGACGGGAGCCCCATTCAGTACTTC; CDR3aa: CSVTDGSPIQYF; abundance: NA; j_gene: TRBJ2-4; d_gene: NA; v_gene: TRBV29-1
CDR3nt: TGTGCCAGTACCCGGGGGTTGGACGGCTACACCTTC; CDR3aa: CASTRGLDGYTF; abundance: NA; j_gene: TRBJ1-2; d_gene: NA; v_gene: TRBV19
CDR3nt: TGTGCCAGCAGCCAAGATCGGGGCTACACCTTC; CDR3aa: CASSQDRGYTF; abundance: NA; j_gene: TRBJ1-2; d_gene: NA; v_gene: TRBV3-1/TRBV3-2
CDR3nt: TGTGCCAGTAGTAGCGACAGGCGGAACACTGAAGCTTTCTTT; CDR3aa: CASSSDRRNTEAFF; abundance: NA; j_gene: TRBJ1-1; d_gene: NA; v_gene: TRBV19
CDR3nt: TGTGCCAGCAGCGTAAACCCAGGGGGAGTGGAAAAACTGTTTTTT; CDR3aa: CASSVNPGGVEKLFF; abundance: NA; j_gene: TRBJ1-4; d_gene: TRBD1; v_gene: TRBV9
CDR3nt: TGTGCCAGCAGCCAACCCGACAGGGAGGAAAAACTGTTTTTT; CDR3aa: CASSQPDREEKLFF; abundance: NA; j_gene: TRBJ1-4; d_gene: TRBD1; v_gene: TRBV3-1/TRBV3-2
CDR3nt: TGTGCCAGCAGGGACATCCCGTTTCAAGAGACCCAGTACTTC; CDR3aa: CASRDIPFQETQYF; abundance: NA; j_gene: TRBJ2-5; d_gene: NA; v_gene: TRBV6-5